One and the same sample provided the 19 T cell receptor beta chains below, sequenced in a study of shared clonotypes between healthy human individuals. The protocol was immunoSEQ multiplex PCR, while the TCRdb copy is restricted to in-frame clones and leaves out a portion. The sample records roughly 2 million clones, nearly 97% being singletons. The material sequenced was naive CD4+ T cells sorted from blood. Indicated subset: CD45RA+ positively selected. The receptors come from a young man in good health.

The chain carries TRBV5-1 and TRBJ1-1; D is unresolved. The CDR3 sequence is 13 residues long. Germline lookup yields CDR1 SGHRS and CDR2 YFSETQ. Trimming removed 5 bases at V and 6 bases at J, with 14 bases between. CDR3 bases: TGCGCCAGCAGTTGGGTAGAGCGGGCTGAAGCTTTCTTT. Translating it yields CASSWVERAEAFF. Using reference TRBV5-1 and TRBJ1-1 for the parts outside the CDR3, the full variable domain is KAGVTQTPRYLIKTRGQQVTLSCSPISGHRSVSWYQQTPGQGLQFLFEYFSETQRNKGNFPGRFSGRQFSNSRSEMNVSTLELGDSALYLCASSWVERAEAFFGQGTRLTVV.

In DNA form, the CDR3 reads TGTGCCAGCAGTACTAGCCCCGACACCGGGGAGCTGTTTTTT. It yields the protein CASSTSPDTGELFF. The chain joins TRBV6-5 to TRBJ2-2, with D possibly TRBD2 on 6 matching bases. The germline V gene has CDR1 MNHEY and CDR2 SVGAGI. V lost 5 bases and J lost 3, with 10 bases in between. This CDR3 is 14 amino acids long.

The J gene is TRBJ2-5, the V gene TRBV29-1; 11 positions agree with TRBD2. The CDR3 sequence is 14 residues long. Germline V gives CDR1 SQVTM, CDR2 ANQGSEA. V shed 6 bases, J shed 3 bases, and the junction held 6 bases outside the gene matches. CDR3 sequence: CSVLAGGKEETQYF. CDR3 DNA sequence: TGCAGCGTGCTAGCGGGGGGCAAAGAAGAGACCCAGTACTTC.

As regards this clone: This CDR3 is also generated by other DNA sequences in the sample. This chain uses TRBV28 with TRBJ2-2; 7 nucleotides agree with TRBD1. CDR3 size: 15 residues. Germline assignment: CDR1 MDHEN and CDR2 SYDVKM. V dropped 3 bases and J dropped 1; count of bases not matched to a gene: 2. The CDR3 sequence is CASSLGDRNTGELFF. The CDR3 DNA reads TGTGCCAGCAGTTTGGGGGACAGGAACACCGGGGAGCTGTTTTTT.

The chain employs TRBV5-1 and TRBJ2-3; 7 bases align to TRBD1. V was clipped by 4 bases and J by 0 bases; unmatched bases: 8. Per the germline V gene, CDR1 is SGHRS and CDR2 is YFSETQ. The CDR3 has 16 residues. The CDR3 is CASSLRDRPSTDTQYF. The CDR3 DNA follows: TGCGCCAGCAGCCTCCGGGACAGACCAAGCACAGATACGCAGTATTTT.

The chain has TRBV10-3 and TRBJ2-7, with TRBD2 matching over 8 bases. V lost 2 bases and J lost 1; bases outside the gene matches: 7. Germline CDR1 ENHRY, CDR2 SYGVKD. The CDR3 is made up of 16 amino acids. Here the CDR3 DNA reads TGTGCCATCAGTGAGGAGAATAGCGGGGATTCCTACGAGCAGTACTTC. This translates into CAISEENSGDSYEQYF.

CDR3 DNA sequence: TGTGCCAGCAGGGCTTCTGCTCTGCTTCACAATGAGCAGTTCTTC. This gives the protein CASRASALLHNEQFF. This chain joins TRBV6-5 and TRBJ2-1; D is unclear. Trimming removed 6 bases from V and 5 bases from J, with 17 bases in between. This CDR3 is 15 amino acids long. CDR1 MNHEY and CDR2 SVGAGI come from the germline V gene.

V is TRBV5-1 and J is TRBJ1-4; 10 bases agree with TRBD1. CDR1 and CDR2 from the germline V gene are SGHRS and YFSETQ. This CDR3 has 16 amino acids. V gave up 4 bases and J gave up 4 bases; unmatched junction bases: 7. CDR3 nucleotide sequence: TGCGCCAGCAGCACCGGGACAGGGGTTGGTAATGAAAAACTGTTTTTT. It specifies CASSTGTGVGNEKLFF. The entire variable domain, with the rest obtained from reference TRBV5-1 and TRBJ1-4, is as follows: KAGVTQTPRYLIKTRGQQVTLSCSPISGHRSVSWYQQTPGQGLQFLFEYFSETQRNKGNFPGRFSGRQFSNSRSEMNVSTLELGDSALYLCASSTGTGVGNEKLFFGSGTQLSVL.

The chain recombines TRBV5-4 with TRBJ2-3; 10 bases are shared with TRBD2. Germline V lookup: CDR1 SGHNT, CDR2 YYREEE (reference sequence). With 0 bases clipped from V and 7 bases from J, the junction kept 8 bases outside the gene matches. This CDR3 has 16 residues. The CDR3 DNA sequence: TGTGCCAGCAGCTTGGCCAGCGGGGGGGCCATGTATACGCAGTATTTT. Translated: CASSLASGGAMYTQYF.

The V call is TRBV11-3, the J call TRBJ2-2, with D possibly being TRBD1 or TRBD2 (5 bases each). The CDR3 runs to 13 residues. Trimming took off 5 bases at V and 6 bases at J, with 10 bases between the two ends. Germline values: CDR1 SGHNT, CDR2 YENEEA. The CDR3 bases are TGTGCCAGCAGCGTTTGGGGGTCCGGGGAGCTGTTTTTT. Translation gives CASSVWGSGELFF.

The chain employs TRBV12-5 and TRBJ2-5; no clear D gene. V was pared by 0 bases and J by 5 bases, with 7 bases between. The CDR3 has 13 residues. Germline CDR1 reads LGHNT; CDR2 reads FRNRAP. The DNA for the CDR3 is TGTGCTAGTGGTTTGGTAACGTTGGAGACCCAGTACTTC. It yields the protein CASGLVTLETQYF.

This clone was seen a single time. The V call is TRBV18, the J call TRBJ2-3, with D possibly matching TRBD1 (5 bases). The CDR3 is 15 residues long. From germline, CDR1 is KGHSH and CDR2 LQKENI. Trimming took off 2 bases at V and 3 bases at J, with 12 bases between the two ends. In DNA, the CDR3 is TGTGCCAGCTCACCAGCAGGGTATGAGACAGATACGCAGTATTTT. Protein product: CASSPAGYETDTQYF.

This sequence joins TRBV5-1 and TRBJ2-7, with 7 bases that match TRBD1. The germline V gene has CDR1 SGHRS and CDR2 YFSETQ. V was pared by 4 bases and J by 2 bases, with 15 bases of the junction left unmatched. CDR3 size: 17 residues. Here the CDR3 DNA reads TGCGCCAGCAGCGCACCCCCCCCGACAGGGCCGGCCTACGAGCAGTACTTC. Protein: CASSAPPPTGPAYEQYF.

The chain uses TRBV29-1 and TRBJ2-5; D might be TRBD1 (5 bases). V lost 7 bases, J lost 8 bases, and 29 bases lay in between. Germline V gene data show CDR1 as SQVTM and CDR2 as ANQGSEA. This CDR3 has 16 residues. CDR3 nucleotide sequence: TGCAGCGCTGACCTCCTCCCAGGGTCGACGGCTGTAACCCAGTACTTC. Residues: CSADLLPGSTAVTQYF.

Only one count was recorded for this clone. The rearrangement links TRBV6-1 to TRBJ2-5, with a tentative D call TRBD1 (5 bases). The germline V gene encodes CDR1 MNHNS and CDR2 SASEGT. V shed 1 base and J shed 2 bases, with 14 bases lying between them. The CDR3 is 16 residues long. The CDR3 region has the DNA TGTGCCAGCAGTGAAGGAGCGAGCAGGGTGCAAGAGACCCAGTACTTC. It codes for CASSEGASRVQETQYF.

This rearrangement joins TRBV2 to TRBJ2-7, with a possible D match to TRBD2 (5 bases). This CDR3 comprises 12 residues. Per the germline V gene, CDR1 is SNHLY and CDR2 is FYNNEI. V lost 6 bases to trimming and J lost 7 bases, with 13 bases between them. CDR3 bases: TGTGCCAGCAGAGAGGCGGGTCGGGAGCAGTACTTC. It codes for CASREAGREQYF. Full variable domain (outside the CDR3, taken from reference TRBV2 and TRBJ2-7): EPEVTQTPSHQVTQMGQEVILRCVPISNHLYFYWYRQILGQKVEFLVSFYNNEISEKSEIFDDQFSVERPDGSNFTLKIRSTKLEDSAMYFCASREAGREQYFGPGTRLTVT.

The genes are TRBV5-1 and TRBJ2-5, with 7 bases identical to TRBD2. V lost 0 bases and J lost 1; bases outside the gene matches: 12. The CDR3 sequence is 18 residues long. Germline V gene data show CDR1 as SGHRS and CDR2 as YFSETQ. The CDR3 DNA sequence: TGCGCCAGCAGCTTGGGGTTATTGTCTAGCGGAGCCCAAGAGACCCAGTACTTC. Protein product: CASSLGLLSSGAQETQYF.

J is TRBJ2-2 and V is TRBV10-3; D gene uncertain. There are 13 residues in the CDR3. V was shortened by 0 bases and J by 7 bases, with 6 bases between the two germline ends. Germline V gene data show CDR1 as ENHRY and CDR2 as SYGVKD. The CDR3 is CAISESKNGELFF. DNA for the CDR3: TGTGCCATCAGTGAGTCGAAGAACGGGGAGCTGTTTTTT.

The chain couples TRBV9 to TRBJ2-7; no firm D call. The V end lost 3 bases, the J end lost 3 bases, and 4 bases lay between the germline ends. Germline V gives CDR1 SGDLS, CDR2 YYNGEE. This CDR3 has 11 residues. CDR3 region: CASSAHYEQYF. In nucleotides, the CDR3 is TGTGCCAGCAGCGCCCACTACGAGCAGTACTTC.